The T cell receptor (beta chain) under discussion was sequenced for a study of follicular helper T cells after annual influenza vaccination. TCRdb keeps only in-frame clones here, not all; method: immunoSEQ multiplex PCR. The data show approximately 5,000 clones, with roughly 89% seen just once and 1.4% to 1.5% held by the top ten. The CDR3 has 15 residues. Germline V lookup: CDR1 GTSNPN, CDR2 SVGIG (reference sequence). V dropped 3 bases and J dropped 5 bases, with 14 bases sitting between them. The time point here: 2013-2014 season, 7 days after vaccination. This TCR was recovered from an adult who received the influenza vaccine. The chain joins TRBV30 to TRBJ1-6; TRBD1 is a possible D gene (6 bases). The sample was CXCR5+ CD38- circulating T follicular helper cells from blood, taken 7 days after influenza vaccination. The subset: circulating Tfh, non-naive CD4+CXCR5+PD-1+ (ICOS+CD38+ or ICOS-CD38-). CDR3 protein: CAWRGWGQNNSPLHF. The CDR3, as DNA: TGTGCCTGGAGGGGCTGGGGACAAAATAATTCACCCCTCCACTTT.